The T cell receptor beta chain under discussion was sequenced for a study of response to subunit inactivated influenza vaccine. A word on this clonotype: What it recognizes is unknown.

V lost 2 bases, J lost 13 bases, and 18 bases lay in between. The CDR3 is 14 amino acids. Germline V gene sequence: CDR1 SGHDN, CDR2 FVKESK. Each CDR3 protein is one row after TCRdb ran MiXCR on the RT-PCR reads. The sample includes roughly 570,000 distinct CDR3 sequences, 12% to 15% of them seen just once. Study conclusions and caveats: The authors put forward the suggestion that each seasonal influenza vaccination may bring in only a limited number of new T cells.

The sequenced sample was PBMCs from blood, obtained roughly 12 days after vaccination. The receptor was derived from a man between 50 and 59 years old who received an inactivated influenza vaccine. The rearrangement uses TRBV14 and TRBJ2-1, with a weak D call TRBD1 (5 bases). CDR3: CASSQSLRGALQFF. The CDR3 DNA follows: TGTGCCAGCAGCCAATCTCTCCGTGGGGCTCTCCAGTTCTTC.